These 29 T cell receptor beta chains came from one sample sequenced in a study of T cell responses to AZD1222 COVID-19 vaccine. The protocol was immunoSEQ multiplex PCR, while the TCRdb copy is restricted to in-frame clones and leaves out a portion. The data contain about 51,000 clones, 80% to 90% of them singletons. The sequencing used peripheral blood, collected 28 days after the second AZD1222 dose. The source of these receptors is an adult who received the AZD1222 COVID-19 vaccine.

The CDR3, as DNA: TGTGCCAGCAGCGTAGCAGGGAGTAATGAGCAGTTCTTC. Residues: CASSVAGSNEQFF. This chain uses TRBV9 with TRBJ2-1; tentatively, D is TRBD1 or TRBD2 (5 bases each). Germline CDR1 reads SGDLS; CDR2 reads YYNGEE. V dropped 0 bases and J dropped 7 bases, with 8 bases sitting between them. The CDR3 is made up of 13 amino acids.

The chain combines TRBV6-6 with TRBJ1-3, with D hard to call. The CDR3 sequence is 11 residues long. The V gene lost 5 bases and the J gene lost 6 bases, with 5 bases spanning the gap. Looked up from germline, CDR1 is MNHNY and CDR2 is SVGAGI (reference sequence). CDR3 DNA sequence: TGTGCCAGCAGTCCCGCAAACACCATATATTTT. Protein: CASSPANTIYF.

The V and J genes are TRBV6-5 and TRBJ1-2, with TRBD1 as a possible D gene (5 bases). V shed 0 bases and J shed 2 bases, with 7 bases lying between them. Germline V gene sequence: CDR1 MNHEY, CDR2 SVGAGI. The CDR3 covers 14 residues. In DNA, the CDR3 is TGTGCCAGCAGTTACTCCGACAGCAACTATGGCTACACCTTC. Translating it yields CASSYSDSNYGYTF.

This chain connects TRBV28 to TRBJ1-5; 7 nucleotides agree with TRBD1. From germline, CDR1 is MDHEN and CDR2 SYDVKM. V gave up 2 bases and J gave up 0 bases; unmatched junction bases: 7. This CDR3 comprises 17 residues. This CDR3 reads CASSLTSGQNSNQPQHF. The DNA for the CDR3 is TGTGCCAGCAGTTTAACATCGGGACAGAATAGCAATCAGCCCCAGCATTTT.

The chain couples TRBV30 to TRBJ1-5; D is perhaps TRBD1 (5 bases). From germline, CDR1 is GTSNPN and CDR2 SVGIG (reference sequence). The CDR3 loop spans 14 amino acids. Trimming pared 5 bases from V and 7 bases from J, leaving 18 bases between. CDR3: CAWGKPGRRQPQHF. CDR3 nucleotide sequence: TGTGCCTGGGGTAAACCAGGGCGACGGCAGCCCCAGCATTTT.

The V call is TRBV16, the J call TRBJ2-1, with 13 positions matching TRBD2. CDR1 KGHSY and CDR2 FQNENV come from the germline V gene. The V and J ends lost 4 bases and 3 bases, in that order; junction bases with no gene match: 3. CDR3 length equals 16 residues. CDR3 coding DNA: TGTGCCAGCAGCCTCGGACTAGCGGGGGACTACAATGAGCAGTTCTTC. The encoded protein is CASSLGLAGDYNEQFF.

The chain combines TRBV9 with TRBJ1-5; 7 nucleotides agree with TRBD1. Germline lookup yields CDR1 SGDLS and CDR2 YYNGEE. This CDR3 has 14 amino acids. The junction had 3 bases not matched to a gene; V was cut back by 0 bases and J by 6 bases. CDR3 sequence (DNA): TGTGCCAGCAGCGTAGGACAGGGCAGTCAGCCCCAGCATTTT. Translating it yields CASSVGQGSQPQHF.

The chain employs TRBV5-4 and TRBJ2-7, with TRBD1 identical over 8 bases. Germline V gene lookup returns CDR1 SGHNT and CDR2 YYREEE (reference sequence). The ends lost 4 bases at V and 5 bases at J; junction bases unmatched: 14. The CDR3 loop spans 16 amino acids. CDR3 nucleotides: TGTGCCAGCAGCACAAAGGGACAGGTCCCAGGGGACGAGCAGTACTTC. It yields the protein CASSTKGQVPGDEQYF.

The chain couples TRBV6-6 to TRBJ1-5, with D uncertain. V dropped 4 bases and J dropped 0 bases, with 7 bases sitting between them. CDR1 MNHNY and CDR2 SVGAGI come from the germline V gene (reference sequence). The CDR3 totals 14 residues. The CDR3 sequence: CASSSAYSNQPQHF. In DNA form, the CDR3 reads TGTGCCAGCAGTTCAGCTTATAGCAATCAGCCCCAGCATTTT.

In this sample, this clone turned up once. The chain is built from TRBV28 and TRBJ1-5; D might be TRBD1 (6 bases). V was trimmed by 7 bases and J by 5 bases, leaving 15 bases between them. The CDR3 totals 14 residues. Germline CDR1 and CDR2: MDHEN and SYDVKM. For the CDR3, the DNA is TGTGCCAGCACCGATTCGGACAGATATCAGCCCCAGCATTTT. This gives the protein CASTDSDRYQPQHF.

The J gene is TRBJ1-2, the V gene TRBV30; tentative D call: TRBD1 (5 bases). Deletions cut 1 base from V and 7 bases from J, with 22 bases between. The CDR3 has 16 amino acids. Looked up from germline, CDR1 is GTSNPN and CDR2 is SVGIG (reference sequence). In DNA, the CDR3 is TGTGCCTGGAGTGGCCAACTACGGGGCAGATCTGGTGGCTACACCTTC. Its translation is CAWSGQLRGRSGGYTF.

V and J are TRBV4-3 and TRBJ1-2, with D possibly TRBD1 on 6 matching bases. V was clipped by 0 bases and J by 0 bases, with 17 bases between them. The germline gives CDR1 LGHNA, CDR2 YSLEER. There are 18 residues in the CDR3. In DNA, the CDR3 is TGCGCCAGCAGCCAAGATCGGCCCCTAGCAGGGGCTAACTATGGCTACACCTTC. Translation: CASSQDRPLAGANYGYTF.

The chain couples TRBV6-1 to TRBJ2-1, with TRBD1 matching over 8 bases. The J segment lost 7 bases and the V segment lost 1 base, leaving 18 bases of the junction unmatched. Germline V gene lookup returns CDR1 MNHNS and CDR2 SASEGT. CDR3 length equals 19 residues. Here the CDR3 reads CASSEVVWWGTGGRNEQFF. CDR3 nucleotides: TGTGCCAGCAGTGAAGTGGTCTGGTGGGGGACAGGCGGAAGGAATGAGCAGTTCTTC.

The chain combines TRBV6-5 with TRBJ2-1; a possible D gene is TRBD2 (7 bases). Germline CDR1 MNHEY, CDR2 SVGAGI. This CDR3 spans 16 amino acids. The V and J ends lost 4 bases and 4 bases respectively, with 17 bases between them. CDR3: CASSSLAEGGYNEQFF. DNA of the CDR3: TGTGCCAGCAGTTCCCTAGCGGAGGGGGGGTACAATGAGCAGTTCTTC.

V usage is TRBV4-1 and J usage is TRBJ2-6; D perhaps matches TRBD2 (6 bases). V dropped 9 bases and J dropped 0 bases, with 18 bases sitting between them. This CDR3 comprises 17 residues. Germline CDR1 reads MGHRA; CDR2 reads YSYEKL. Here the CDR3 DNA reads TGCGCCAGTTCGGGACTTCATTTGGTCTCTGGGGCCAACGTCCTGACTTTC. It is translated as CASSGLHLVSGANVLTF.

Only a few counts were recorded for this clone. The chain carries TRBV4-1 and TRBJ2-3, with 10 bases aligning to TRBD1. V was clipped by 1 base and J by 2 bases; unmatched bases: 6. The CDR3 extends over 17 amino acids. Germline values: CDR1 MGHRA, CDR2 YSYEKL. CDR3 nucleotides: TGCGCCAGCAGCCAAGGTCCCGACAGGGGGCACACAGATACGCAGTATTTT. Protein product: CASSQGPDRGHTDTQYF.

The gene calls are TRBV12-3 or TRBV12-4 and TRBJ1-1; D possibly corresponds to TRBD1 (5 bases). This CDR3 is 13 amino acids long. The V end was cut by 5 bases, the J end by 8 bases, with 15 bases between. For the CDR3, the DNA is TGTGCCAGCAGTGATACAGGCGGGCGAGAAGCTTTCTTT. Encoded protein: CASSDTGGREAFF.

The chain couples TRBV30 to TRBJ2-7; maybe TRBD2 (5 bases). CDR3 length: 12 residues. Trimming took 2 bases from V and 5 from J, leaving 10 bases between them. The germline V gene has CDR1 GTSNPN and CDR2 SVGIG (reference sequence). CDR3 in amino acids: CAWSKGADEQYF. In nucleotides, the CDR3 is TGTGCCTGGAGTAAGGGAGCGGACGAGCAGTACTTC. The full variable domain, with the rest looked up from reference TRBV30 and TRBJ2-7, is SQTIHQWPATLVQPVGSPLSLECTVEGTSNPNLYWYRQAAGRGLQLLFYSVGIGQISSEVPQNLSASRPQDRQFILSSKKLLLSDSGFYLCAWSKGADEQYFGPGTRLTVT.

CDR3 nucleotide sequence: TGTGCCAGCAGCAAGACAGTTCTTACTCCGGGCGTCCTGACTTTC. It translates to CASSKTVLTPGVLTF. This chain connects TRBV21-1 to TRBJ2-6; the table's D call of TRBD1 was not tested on the DNA. TRBV21-1 is classified as a pseudogene. The CDR3 has 15 residues.

J is TRBJ2-2 and V is TRBV7-9; D is undetermined. Germline values: CDR1 SEHNR, CDR2 FQNEAQ (reference sequence). V lost 8 bases and J 0 bases, leaving 16 bases between the germline ends. The CDR3 length is 16 residues. The CDR3: CASPSSEFANTGELFF. CDR3 DNA: TGTGCCAGCCCTTCCAGTGAGTTCGCGAACACCGGGGAGCTGTTTTTT.

The V call is TRBV2, the J call TRBJ2-2, with D tentatively TRBD2 (5 bases). V gave up 6 bases and J gave up 4 bases, with 15 bases separating them. The CDR3 spans 15 residues. Germline lookup yields CDR1 SNHLY and CDR2 FYNNEI. The CDR3 region is CASRSGSASTGELFF. The CDR3 nucleotides are TGTGCCAGCAGGTCGGGGTCAGCGAGCACCGGGGAGCTGTTTTTT.

This clone was observed once. The chain combines TRBV5-1 with TRBJ1-6, with TRBD1 matching over 8 bases. Germline V CDR1 and CDR2: SGHRS, YFSETQ. CDR3 length: 14 amino acids. Trimming cost V 4 bases and J 8 bases; bases outside gene matches: 5. The CDR3 DNA reads TGCGCCAGCAGCCAGGACAGGGAGGATTCACCCCTCCACTTT. This encodes CASSQDREDSPLHF.

The V gene is TRBV5-4, the J gene TRBJ2-2; D is ambiguous. The V gene lost 0 bases and the J gene lost 3 bases, with 9 bases spanning the gap. The germline V gene has CDR1 SGHNT and CDR2 YYREEE (reference sequence). This CDR3 contains 15 residues. The CDR3 nucleotides read TGTGCCAGCAGCTTGGGCGCGGAGTACACCGGGGAGCTGTTTTTT. Its protein is CASSLGAEYTGELFF.

The chain carries TRBV6-5 and TRBJ2-2, with 7 bases that match TRBD2. The CDR3 is 14 amino acids. V dropped 6 bases and J dropped 7; count of bases not matched to a gene: 8. CDR1 and CDR2 from the germline V gene are MNHEY and SVGAGI. The CDR3 nucleotides are TGTGCCAGCAGGACCTCAGCGGGAATCGGGGAGCTGTTTTTT. Its translation: CASRTSAGIGELFF.

In this sample, this clone turned up a few times. The V call is TRBV28, the J call TRBJ2-7; possibly TRBD2 for D (6 bases). Germline V gene sequence: CDR1 MDHEN, CDR2 SYDVKM. Trimming pared 7 bases from V and 6 bases from J, leaving 16 bases between. The CDR3 has 13 amino acids. CDR3 loop: CASTLGGSSEQYF. CDR3 DNA sequence: TGTGCCAGCACTCTTGGGGGGTCGAGCGAGCAGTACTTC.

The chain carries TRBV5-1 and TRBJ2-5; the D is unclear. Looked up from germline, CDR1 is SGHRS and CDR2 is YFSETQ. V lost 2 bases and J lost 1, with 9 bases in between. The CDR3 loop spans 14 amino acids. In DNA, the CDR3 is TGCGCCAGCAGCTTCGCACAAGTCCAAGAGACCCAGTACTTC. Its translation is CASSFAQVQETQYF.

V is TRBV9 and J is TRBJ1-2; unclear D gene. Trimming shortened V by 3 bases and J by 4 bases, and 4 bases separated the two germline ends. The CDR3 covers 11 residues. Germline CDR1 is SGDLS and CDR2 is YYNGEE. CDR3: CASSAGYGYTF. CDR3 nucleotides: TGTGCCAGCAGCGCCGGCTATGGCTACACCTTC.

The sample holds one count of this clone. This chain joins TRBV4-1 and TRBJ1-1, with a weak D call TRBD1 (6 bases). The V end lost 1 base, the J end lost 5 bases, and 8 bases lay between the germline ends. Germline loops: CDR1 MGHRA, CDR2 YSYEKL. The CDR3 runs to 13 residues. The CDR3 bases are TGCGCCAGCAGCCAAGTAACAGGGACTGAAGCTTTCTTT. Its translation is CASSQVTGTEAFF.

The chain uses TRBV4-1 and TRBJ2-7; 13 nucleotides line up with TRBD2. Germline loops: CDR1 MGHRA, CDR2 YSYEKL. J lost 4 bases, V lost 1 base, and 7 bases had no gene match. The length of the CDR3 is 17 residues. CDR3 in DNA: TGCGCCAGCAGCCAAGCCTTGACTAGCGGGAGGAGGTACGAGCAGTACTTC. Its translation: CASSQALTSGRRYEQYF.